Presented here are 2 T cell receptor beta chains from one specimen sequenced in a study of beta chain features in type 1 diabetes. General study results and limits: Type 1 diabetes patients showed a moderate but significant shortening of TCRB CDR3s in all four CD4+ subsets.

The antigens of these receptors remain unknown. Expressed TCRB transcripts were sequenced because the entire RNA isolate underwent reverse transcription. Method: immunoSEQ multiplex PCR; TCRdb's copy keeps in-frame clones and lacks some. The data show 100,000 to 150,000 clones, around 15% seen once. Sequenced material: central memory CD4+ T cells from blood. The receptor source for this set is a man between 18 and 35 years old with type 1 diabetes.

This clone was counted only a few times. This chain uses TRBV30 with TRBJ2-7, with 8 bases fitting TRBD1. Unmatched junction bases numbered 12, after V lost 3 bases and J lost 2 bases. Germline V lookup: CDR1 GTSNPN, CDR2 SVGIG (reference sequence). This CDR3 has 16 amino acids. The CDR3 DNA is TGTGCCTGGAGGGACCGACAGGGGAAGATTACCTACGAGCAGTACTTC. This gives the protein CAWRDRQGKITYEQYF.

V is TRBV13 and J is TRBJ1-2; 8 bases line up with TRBD1. The CDR3 consists of 16 residues. After removal of 0 bases from V and 3 bases from J, the junction contained 6 bases not matched to a gene. Germline-derived CDR1 and CDR2 are PRHDT and FYEKMQ (reference sequence). Here the CDR3 DNA reads TGTGCCAGCAGCTTAGGCCTGGCGACAGGGGACTATGGCTACACCTTC. It encodes CASSLGLATGDYGYTF. The whole variable domain, remainder taken from reference TRBV13 and TRBJ1-2, is AAGVIQSPRHLIKEKRETATLKCYPIPRHDTVYWYQQGPGQDPQFLISFYEKMQSDKGSIPDRFSAQQFSDYHSELNMSSLELGDSALYFCASSLGLATGDYGYTFGSGTRLTVV.